A selection of T cell receptor beta chains follows, all from one sample in a study of T cell responses to AZD1222 COVID-19 vaccine. Method: immunoSEQ multiplex PCR; TCRdb's copy keeps in-frame clones and lacks some. This sample has around 91,000 clones; roughly 90% occur once, and the top ten carry 15% to 20%. Here the sequenced sample was peripheral blood, taken on day 0 of AZD1222 vaccination. These receptors were taken from an adult in good health. CDR3s include the opening cysteine and the closing phenylalanine or tryptophan. The D gene is left open where the match is weak. Clone size, where shown, is once, few, many, or a class for clones that have expanded.

clone_size j_call d_call v_call cdr3_aa cdr3_nt
- TRBJ1-3 - TRBV28 CASKGGSSGNTIYF TGTGCCAGCAAGGGGGGGAGCTCTGGAAACACCATATATTTT
- TRBJ1-3 TRBD1 TRBV7-2 CASSLDRNTIYF TGTGCCAGCAGCTTGGACAGGAACACCATATATTTT
once TRBJ1-1 - TRBV28 CASSLRGDTEAFF TGTGCCAGCAGTTTAAGGGGAGACACTGAAGCTTTCTTT
- TRBJ2-7 TRBD2 TRBV12-3/TRBV12-4 CASSSSGDDEQYF TGTGCCAGCAGTTCAAGCGGGGACGACGAGCAGTACTTC
- TRBJ1-4 - TRBV6-5 CASKQGNEKLFF TGTGCCAGCAAGCAGGGGAATGAAAAACTGTTTTTT
- TRBJ1-2 - TRBV9 CASKSGDYYGYTF TGTGCCAGCAAATCGGGGGACTACTATGGCTACACCTTC
- TRBJ1-5 - TRBV12-3/TRBV12-4 CASSLTRNQPQHF TGTGCCAGCAGTTTAACCCGTAATCAGCCCCAGCATTTT
- TRBJ1-2 TRBD1 TRBV4-3 CASSQDRVRRGYTF TGCGCCAGCAGCCAGGACAGGGTTCGGCGGGGCTACACCTTC
once TRBJ2-7 - TRBV7-9 CASKAQGSSYEQYF TGTGCCAGCAAGGCTCAGGGGTCCTCCTACGAGCAGTACTTC
- TRBJ1-1 - TRBV6-5 CASKVGERDTEAFF TGTGCCAGCAAAGTAGGGGAGAGGGACACTGAAGCTTTCTTT
- TRBJ2-3 TRBD2 TRBV6-2/TRBV6-3 CASSGRLAGGIDTQYF TGTGCCAGCAGTGGCCGCCTAGCGGGGGGAATAGATACGCAGTATTTT
- TRBJ1-5 - TRBV2 CASSPREGRQPQHF TGTGCCAGCAGCCCCAGGGAGGGGAGGCAGCCCCAGCATTTT
- TRBJ2-3 - TRBV4-2 CASSQALALGQDTQYF TGTGCCAGCAGCCAAGCTCTAGCGCTAGGGCAAGATACGCAGTATTTT
- TRBJ2-1 TRBD1 TRBV5-4 CASKGGTGVVNEQFF TGTGCCAGCAAGGGGGGGACAGGGGTTGTCAATGAGCAGTTCTTC
- TRBJ2-5 - TRBV7-9 CASKPGGSQETQYF TGTGCCAGCAAGCCAGGGGGGTCCCAAGAGACCCAGTACTTC
- TRBJ1-2 - TRBV5-6 CASSLFASYFRGYGYTF TGTGCCAGCAGCTTATTTGCCAGCTACTTCCGTGGCTATGGCTACACCTTC
- TRBJ2-7 - TRBV5-1 CASSLSPGAYEQYF TGCGCCAGCAGCTTGTCGCCAGGGGCCTACGAGCAGTACTTC
- TRBJ1-1 - TRBV5-4 CASRSPNTEAFF TGTGCCAGCAGGTCACCCAACACTGAAGCTTTCTTT
- TRBJ2-3 TRBD2 TRBV3-1/TRBV3-2 CASSQHTSGGADTQYF TGTGCCAGCAGCCAACATACTAGCGGGGGGGCAGATACGCAGTATTTT
- TRBJ2-2 - TRBV18 CASSTAGPGELFF TGTGCCAGCTCTACCGCGGGTCCCGGGGAGCTGTTTTTT
- TRBJ1-2 - TRBV29-1 CSVVLGSQVGYTF TGCAGCGTTGTCTTGGGTTCGCAGGTTGGCTACACCTTC
- TRBJ1-2 TRBD1 TRBV18 CASSPGQDYGYTF TGTGCCAGCTCACCAGGACAGGACTATGGCTACACCTTC
- TRBJ2-7 TRBD1 TRBV6-5 CASKGTGVDEQYF TGTGCCAGCAAGGGGACAGGGGTCGACGAGCAGTACTTC
- TRBJ2-2 - TRBV5-1 CASSLRGSNTGELFF TGCGCCAGCAGCTTGCGGGGATCGAACACCGGGGAGCTGTTTTTT
- TRBJ2-1 TRBD2 TRBV15 CATSNPGLETDEQFF TGTGCCACCAGCAATCCCGGACTAGAGACCGATGAGCAGTTCTTC
- TRBJ2-3 TRBD2 TRBV7-2 CASSLAGLAGHTDTQYF TGTGCCAGCAGCTTAGCGGGACTAGCGGGACACACAGATACGCAGTATTTT
- TRBJ1-5 TRBD1 TRBV6-6 CASSRQGLYSNQPQHF TGTGCCAGCAGTCGACAGGGCTTATATAGCAATCAGCCCCAGCATTTT
- TRBJ1-4 - TRBV5-5 CASSPKTALTTNEKLFF TGTGCCAGCAGCCCTAAGACAGCCCTAACAACTAATGAAAAACTGTTTTTT
- TRBJ2-3 - TRBV4-3 CASSDQAVVGDTQYF TGCGCCAGCAGCGACCAGGCGGTCGTTGGAGATACGCAGTATTTT
- TRBJ1-4 - TRBV6-5 CASSTSGATNEKLFF TGTGCCAGCAGTACATCAGGGGCAACTAATGAAAAACTGTTTTTT
- TRBJ2-3 TRBD2 TRBV6-5 CASSYSGLAGGDTQYF TGTGCCAGCAGTTACTCCGGACTAGCGGGGGGAGATACGCAGTATTTT
- TRBJ1-1 - TRBV20-1 CSASSSAEAFF TGCAGTGCTAGTAGTTCAGCCGAAGCTTTCTTT
- TRBJ2-1 - TRBV4-1 CASSSDPGSYNEQFF TGCGCCAGCAGTTCCGACCCAGGCTCCTACAATGAGCAGTTCTTC
- TRBJ1-2 - TRBV4-2 CASSRRGGREGYTF TGTGCCAGCAGCCGAAGGGGGGGAAGAGAGGGCTACACCTTC
few TRBJ2-6 - TRBV19 CASSPLEGSYVLTF TGTGCCAGTAGTCCTCTGGAAGGGAGCTACGTCCTGACTTTC
once TRBJ1-2 - TRBV2 CASSPSLANYGYTF TGTGCCAGCAGCCCCTCGCTAGCTAACTATGGCTACACCTTC
- TRBJ1-1 TRBD1 TRBV10-3 CAVGQGSTEAFF TGTGCCGTGGGACAGGGGTCCACTGAAGCTTTCTTT
- TRBJ2-7 TRBD1 TRBV11-2 CASSRDRSYEQYF TGTGCCAGCAGCCGGGACAGGAGCTACGAGCAGTACTTC
- TRBJ1-1 - TRBV18 CASSHRDPMNTEAFF TGTGCCAGCTCACATAGGGACCCTATGAACACTGAAGCTTTCTTT
- TRBJ1-5 - TRBV19 CASSPEGWGNQPQHF TGTGCCAGTAGCCCCGAGGGGTGGGGCAATCAGCCCCAGCATTTT
- TRBJ1-1 - TRBV28 CASIITGMNTEAFF TGTGCCAGCATCATTACAGGGATGAACACTGAAGCTTTCTTT
- TRBJ2-5 - TRBV10-2 CASSEVSSYQETQYF TGCGCCAGCAGTGAGGTCAGTTCGTACCAAGAGACCCAGTACTTC
- TRBJ2-7 TRBD2 TRBV28 CAIIGLAGEGAYEQYF TGTGCCATAATAGGACTAGCGGGAGAAGGAGCCTACGAGCAGTACTTC
- TRBJ1-1 - TRBV6-5 CASRVGGSEAFF TGTGCCAGCAGGGTTGGTGGCTCTGAAGCTTTCTTT